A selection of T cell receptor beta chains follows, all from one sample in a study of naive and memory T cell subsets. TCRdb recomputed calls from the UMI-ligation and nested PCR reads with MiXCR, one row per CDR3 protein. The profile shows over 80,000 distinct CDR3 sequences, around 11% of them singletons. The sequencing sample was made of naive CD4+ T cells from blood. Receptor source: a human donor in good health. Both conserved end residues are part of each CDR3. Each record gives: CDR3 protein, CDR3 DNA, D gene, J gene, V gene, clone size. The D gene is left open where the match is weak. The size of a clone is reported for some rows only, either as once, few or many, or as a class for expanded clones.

cdr3_aa: CASSGLTDTQYF; cdr3_nt: TGTGCCAGCAGCGGGCTGACAGATACGCAGTATTTT; d_call: -; j_call: TRBJ2-3; v_call: TRBV7-9; clone_size: many
cdr3_aa: CSVPGQGAADTQYF; cdr3_nt: TGCAGCGTCCCGGGACAGGGGGCTGCAGATACGCAGTATTTT; d_call: TRBD1; j_call: TRBJ2-3; v_call: TRBV29-1; clone_size: many
cdr3_aa: CASSLLLPAGDNEQFF; cdr3_nt: TGTGCCAGCAGCTTACTCCTCCCAGCGGGGGACAATGAGCAGTTCTTC; d_call: TRBD2; j_call: TRBJ2-1; v_call: TRBV7-6; clone_size: few
cdr3_aa: CSAPIGRWQDPRRTQYF; cdr3_nt: TGCAGTGCCCCCATCGGGCGTTGGCAAGACCCGCGGCGGACCCAGTACTTC; d_call: -; j_call: TRBJ2-5; v_call: TRBV20-1; clone_size: many
cdr3_aa: CASSSSGAYEQYF; cdr3_nt: TGTGCCAGCAGTTCATCGGGGGCCTACGAGCAGTACTTC; d_call: -; j_call: TRBJ2-7; v_call: TRBV12-3/TRBV12-4; clone_size: few
cdr3_aa: CASSLLLGGEQFF; cdr3_nt: TGTGCCAGCAGCTTACTCTTAGGGGGTGAGCAGTTCTTC; d_call: -; j_call: TRBJ2-1; v_call: TRBV14; clone_size: -
cdr3_aa: CSARGPFGTSGSGTGELFF; cdr3_nt: TGCAGTGCTAGAGGACCTTTTGGGACTAGCGGGAGCGGCACCGGGGAGCTGTTTTTT; d_call: TRBD2; j_call: TRBJ2-2; v_call: TRBV20-1; clone_size: few
cdr3_aa: CASSLAPTAGYGYTF; cdr3_nt: TGTGCCAGCAGCTTAGCCCCCACAGCTGGCTATGGCTACACCTTC; d_call: -; j_call: TRBJ1-2; v_call: TRBV7-2; clone_size: -
cdr3_aa: CASSHSTGDITEAFF; cdr3_nt: TGCGCCAGCAGTCATTCGACAGGGGATATCACTGAAGCTTTCTTT; d_call: TRBD1; j_call: TRBJ1-1; v_call: TRBV23-1; clone_size: -
cdr3_aa: CASSQSGSAYNEQFF; cdr3_nt: TGCGCCAGCAGCCAGAGCGGGTCAGCCTACAATGAGCAGTTCTTC; d_call: -; j_call: TRBJ2-1; v_call: TRBV4-3; clone_size: -
cdr3_aa: CSAPPRDRVYQPQHF; cdr3_nt: TGCAGTGCCCCCCCCCGGGACAGGGTCTATCAGCCCCAGCATTTT; d_call: TRBD1; j_call: TRBJ1-5; v_call: TRBV20-1; clone_size: few
cdr3_aa: CASSRRVTLDSTQYF; cdr3_nt: TGTGCCAGCAGCCGGAGGGTTACCCTGGATTCGACGCAGTATTTT; d_call: -; j_call: TRBJ2-3; v_call: TRBV6-2/TRBV6-3; clone_size: few
cdr3_aa: CASSQQTVRTDTQYF; cdr3_nt: TGTGCCAGCAGCCAACAAACTGTACGCACAGATACGCAGTATTTT; d_call: -; j_call: TRBJ2-3; v_call: TRBV14; clone_size: many
cdr3_aa: CASSLTWDNVPSTDTQYF; cdr3_nt: TGTGCCAGCAGCCTCACTTGGGACAACGTACCTAGCACAGATACGCAGTATTTT; d_call: -; j_call: TRBJ2-3; v_call: TRBV14; clone_size: -
cdr3_aa: CASSPLGVSSYNEQFF; cdr3_nt: TGTGCCAGCAGCCCCCTCGGGGTTAGCTCCTACAATGAGCAGTTCTTC; d_call: -; j_call: TRBJ2-1; v_call: TRBV6-5; clone_size: -
cdr3_aa: CASSPSTGPDTQYF; cdr3_nt: TGTGCCAGCTCACCCAGCACAGGCCCGGATACGCAGTATTTT; d_call: -; j_call: TRBJ2-3; v_call: TRBV18; clone_size: many
cdr3_aa: CAINEGDRAKETQYF; cdr3_nt: TGTGCCATCAACGAGGGGGACAGGGCCAAAGAGACCCAGTACTTC; d_call: TRBD1; j_call: TRBJ2-5; v_call: TRBV10-3; clone_size: -
cdr3_aa: CASSHGTAGTNEKLFF; cdr3_nt: TGTGCCAGCAGTCACGGGACAGCGGGAACTAATGAAAAACTGTTTTTT; d_call: TRBD1; j_call: TRBJ1-4; v_call: TRBV3-1; clone_size: -
cdr3_aa: CASRNRDRLTGELFF; cdr3_nt: TGTGCCAGCAGGAATAGGGACCGTCTCACCGGGGAGCTGTTTTTT; d_call: -; j_call: TRBJ2-2; v_call: TRBV2; clone_size: -
cdr3_aa: CASRSGRDSYNEQFF; cdr3_nt: TGTGCCAGCAGGAGCGGTAGGGACTCCTACAATGAGCAGTTCTTC; d_call: -; j_call: TRBJ2-1; v_call: TRBV7-8; clone_size: few
cdr3_aa: CSARVSGVPSYEQYF; cdr3_nt: TGCAGTGCTAGGGTTAGCGGGGTCCCCTCCTACGAGCAGTACTTC; d_call: TRBD2; j_call: TRBJ2-7; v_call: TRBV20-1; clone_size: few
cdr3_aa: CSASISGGALVSTDTQYF; cdr3_nt: TGCAGTGCTTCGATTAGCGGGGGGGCCTTGGTTAGCACAGATACGCAGTATTTT; d_call: TRBD2; j_call: TRBJ2-3; v_call: TRBV20-1; clone_size: many
cdr3_aa: CASRPSDSQETQYF; cdr3_nt: TGTGCCAGCAGACCCTCTGACAGCCAAGAGACCCAGTACTTC; d_call: -; j_call: TRBJ2-5; v_call: TRBV6-6; clone_size: many
cdr3_aa: CASNLAGAYNEQFF; cdr3_nt: TGTGCCAGCAACCTAGCGGGAGCCTACAATGAGCAGTTCTTC; d_call: TRBD2; j_call: TRBJ2-1; v_call: TRBV12-3/TRBV12-4; clone_size: few
cdr3_aa: CAFRDRGLLTEAFF; cdr3_nt: TGTGCCTTCCGGGACAGGGGTCTTCTCACTGAAGCTTTCTTT; d_call: TRBD1; j_call: TRBJ1-1; v_call: TRBV30; clone_size: -
cdr3_aa: CASSRQWAGELFF; cdr3_nt: TGTGCCAGCAGTCGACAGTGGGCCGGGGAGCTGTTTTTT; d_call: -; j_call: TRBJ2-2; v_call: TRBV12-3/TRBV12-4; clone_size: -
cdr3_aa: CASSFESGGGKFF; cdr3_nt: TGTGCCAGCAGCTTTGAGAGCGGGGGGGGGAAGTTCTTC; d_call: TRBD2; j_call: TRBJ2-1; v_call: TRBV12-3/TRBV12-4; clone_size: few
cdr3_aa: CASSKGIETQYF; cdr3_nt: TGCGCCAGCAGTAAGGGGATAGAGACCCAGTACTTC; d_call: -; j_call: TRBJ2-5; v_call: TRBV5-1; clone_size: -
cdr3_aa: CATKGLAGSGETQYF; cdr3_nt: TGTGCCACCAAAGGACTAGCGGGGAGTGGGGAGACCCAGTACTTC; d_call: TRBD2; j_call: TRBJ2-5; v_call: TRBV19; clone_size: -
cdr3_aa: CASSPPAYNEQFF; cdr3_nt: TGTGCCAGCAGCCCGCCAGCCTACAATGAGCAGTTCTTC; d_call: -; j_call: TRBJ2-1; v_call: TRBV7-9; clone_size: few
cdr3_aa: CASSLAPSSYEQYF; cdr3_nt: TGCGCCAGCAGCTTGGCTCCGAGCTCCTACGAGCAGTACTTC; d_call: -; j_call: TRBJ2-7; v_call: TRBV5-1; clone_size: -
cdr3_aa: CASSFNGNQPQHF; cdr3_nt: TGTGCCAGCAGTTTCAATGGGAATCAGCCCCAGCATTTT; d_call: -; j_call: TRBJ1-5; v_call: TRBV6-5; clone_size: few
cdr3_aa: CASSSPPVLQETQYF; cdr3_nt: TGTGCCAGCAGTAGCCCCCCCGTGCTGCAAGAGACCCAGTACTTC; d_call: -; j_call: TRBJ2-5; v_call: TRBV28; clone_size: few
cdr3_aa: CASKLQGYEQYF; cdr3_nt: TGTGCCAGCAAACTACAGGGCTACGAGCAGTACTTC; d_call: -; j_call: TRBJ2-7; v_call: TRBV12-3/TRBV12-4; clone_size: few
cdr3_aa: CSARARTGDFYQPQHF; cdr3_nt: TGCAGTGCTAGAGCCAGGACAGGGGACTTTTATCAGCCCCAGCATTTT; d_call: TRBD1; j_call: TRBJ1-5; v_call: TRBV20-1; clone_size: -
cdr3_aa: CASTWSIGRAVKWTQYF; cdr3_nt: TGTGCCAGCACCTGGAGCATCGGGCGAGCGGTAAAATGGACCCAGTACTTC; d_call: -; j_call: TRBJ2-5; v_call: TRBV12-3/TRBV12-4; clone_size: few
cdr3_aa: CASSQLTSGRNTGELFF; cdr3_nt: TGCGCCAGCAGCCAACTGACTAGCGGGAGGAACACCGGGGAGCTGTTTTTT; d_call: TRBD2; j_call: TRBJ2-2; v_call: TRBV4-1; clone_size: -
cdr3_aa: CASSHSGDSVYF; cdr3_nt: TGTGCCAGTAGCCATAGTGGGGACAGTGTATACTTC; d_call: TRBD1; j_call: TRBJ2-7; v_call: TRBV19; clone_size: -
cdr3_aa: CASSHTLNYGYTF; cdr3_nt: TGTGCCAGCAGCCATACTTTGAACTATGGCTACACCTTC; d_call: -; j_call: TRBJ1-2; v_call: TRBV12-3/TRBV12-4; clone_size: few
cdr3_aa: CAWDKYWTGHNSPLHF; cdr3_nt: TGTGCCTGGGATAAGTATTGGACGGGACATAATTCACCCCTCCACTTT; d_call: -; j_call: TRBJ1-6; v_call: TRBV30; clone_size: -
cdr3_aa: CASSRPTGELFF; cdr3_nt: TGTGCCAGCAGCCGCCCCACCGGGGAGCTGTTTTTT; d_call: -; j_call: TRBJ2-2; v_call: TRBV6-2/TRBV6-3; clone_size: few
cdr3_aa: CASSLDPSETQYF; cdr3_nt: TGTGCCAGCAGCTTAGACCCATCGGAGACCCAGTACTTC; d_call: -; j_call: TRBJ2-5; v_call: TRBV7-2; clone_size: few
cdr3_aa: CASSLTSSYEQYF; cdr3_nt: TGTGCCAGCAGCTTAACAAGCTCCTACGAGCAGTACTTC; d_call: -; j_call: TRBJ2-7; v_call: TRBV7-2; clone_size: -
cdr3_aa: CASSLLAGVLNEQFF; cdr3_nt: TGTGCCAGCAGCCTACTAGCGGGAGTTTTGAATGAGCAGTTCTTC; d_call: TRBD2; j_call: TRBJ2-1; v_call: TRBV12-3/TRBV12-4; clone_size: many
cdr3_aa: CATSRVGGYEQYF; cdr3_nt: TGTGCCACCAGCAGAGTGGGCGGCTACGAGCAGTACTTC; d_call: -; j_call: TRBJ2-7; v_call: TRBV15; clone_size: -
cdr3_aa: CASSQLAGGAQYF; cdr3_nt: TGTGCCAGCAGTCAACTAGCGGGGGGTGCGCAGTATTTT; d_call: TRBD2; j_call: TRBJ2-3; v_call: TRBV2; clone_size: few